The rows below give T cell receptor beta chains drawn from one sample of a study of response to subunit inactivated influenza vaccine. TCRdb called the RT-PCR reads again in MiXCR, with one record for every CDR3 protein. The data contain about 500,000 distinct CDR3 sequences, about 15% of them singletons. Sequencing was performed on CD4+ T cells sorted from PBMCs, taken 23 months after vaccination. Source of these receptors: a man between 50 and 69 years old who received an inactivated influenza vaccine. Each CDR3 is given with its conserved first and last residue. A D gene is named only where the DNA matches it firmly. Clone size is given for some rows only: seen once, a few or many times, or a class if the clone is expanded.

TRBJ1-5,TRBV4-3,TRBD1,.,TGCGCCAGCAGCCAAGAGATAGGGCAGGGACAGGGAACCCAGCATTTT,CASSQEIGQGQGTQHF
TRBJ1-2,TRBV29-1,.,.,TGCAGCGTTGGTAGGACGGAAAACTATGGCTACACCTTC,CSVGRTENYGYTF
TRBJ2-3,TRBV20-1,TRBD2,.,TGCAGTGCTAGTTTTATTTATTCGGGGGGGCCAGCAGATACGCAGTATTTT,CSASFIYSGGPADTQYF
TRBJ2-5,TRBV6-1,.,.,TGTGCCAGCAGACCCCCCAGACAAGAGACCCAGTACTTC,CASRPPRQETQYF
TRBJ1-1,TRBV11-2,.,.,TGTGCCAGCAGCCTCACGACCGGAAGAGCTTTCTTT,CASSLTTGRAFF
TRBJ2-3,TRBV25-1,.,few,TGTGCCAGCAGGAGGGGTGGTTCCAACACAGATACGCAGTATTTT,CASRRGGSNTDTQYF
TRBJ2-1,TRBV28,TRBD1,.,TGTGCCAGCAGCCCGGGACAGGGGACCCGACTGAGGAATGAGCAGTTCTTC,CASSPGQGTRLRNEQFF
TRBJ2-5,TRBV29-1,TRBD1,many,TGCAGCGTTGATAGTACCGGGACAGGGGACAGAGAGACCCAGTACTTC,CSVDSTGTGDRETQYF
TRBJ2-2,TRBV5-6,.,few,TGTGCCAGCAGCCCCCGGCCGGGACCCTTTTTGGGGGAGCTGTTTTTT,CASSPRPGPFLGELFF
TRBJ2-7,TRBV29-1,.,.,TGCAGCGTTTCCCGCGGCTCCTACGAGCAGTACTTC,CSVSRGSYEQYF
TRBJ1-1,TRBV7-2,.,.,TGTACCAGCAGCTCGATCAGGGGGAACACTGAAGCTTTCTTT,CTSSSIRGNTEAFF
TRBJ2-3,TRBV15,.,once,TGTGCCACCGCTACAGGGCCAGATACGCAGTATTTT,CATATGPDTQYF
TRBJ2-5,TRBV7-6,TRBD2,.,TGTGCCAGCAGCTTCAGCAGCGGGGGGAGACAAGAGACCCAGTACTTC,CASSFSSGGRQETQYF
TRBJ2-7,TRBV6-2/TRBV6-3,TRBD1,.,TGTGCCAGCAGTACTACGCCTGGCAGGGGGCGGAACGGCTACGAGCAGTACTTC,CASSTTPGRGRNGYEQYF
TRBJ2-1,TRBV4-2,TRBD1,.,TGTGCCAGCAGCCAAGACTACAGGGGGCGCTTCTTCGGTGATGAGCAGTTCTTC,CASSQDYRGRFFGDEQFF
TRBJ2-5,TRBV5-1,.,many,TGCGCCAGCAGTGCCACAGGGCCAGAGACCCAGTACTTC,CASSATGPETQYF
TRBJ2-1,TRBV10-2,TRBD2,.,TGCGACAGCAGTGGGGAGAGAGCGGGAGGTGAGCAGTTCTTC,CDSSGERAGGEQFF
TRBJ2-1,TRBV6-5,TRBD2,.,TGTGCCAGCAGTTATAGCGGGGAAATGTACAATGAGCAGTTCTTC,CASSYSGEMYNEQFF
TRBJ2-7,TRBV10-2,.,.,TGCGCCAGCAGTGAGTTGTCCTACGAGCAGTACTTC,CASSELSYEQYF
TRBJ2-1,TRBV29-1,.,.,TGCAGCGTTGGGGGCCAGGAGCAGTTCTTC,CSVGGQEQFF
TRBJ2-3,TRBV5-1,.,.,TGCGCCAGCAGCATCGTTCTAGCTGATACGCAGTATTTT,CASSIVLADTQYF
TRBJ2-3,TRBV6-5,.,few,TGTGCCAGCAGTTACTCGAGGGTGCGCGAAGGTACGCAGTATTTT,CASSYSRVREGTQYF
TRBJ1-2,TRBV20-1,TRBD1,.,TGCAGTGCTAGGGTAGCCGGGACAGACGGCTACACCTTC,CSARVAGTDGYTF
TRBJ2-1,TRBV5-1,TRBD2,.,TGCGCCAGCAGCTTGGGAACTAGCGAGACCTACAATGAGCAGTTCTTC,CASSLGTSETYNEQFF
TRBJ2-5,TRBV5-1,.,.,TGCGCCAGCAGCTTGCATGGTAGCGGATCCCGGAAAGAGACCCAGTACTTC,CASSLHGSGSRKETQYF
TRBJ1-3,TRBV15,.,.,TGTGCCACCAGCAATCGCCCGGACAGTACAAAGGACACCATATATTTT,CATSNRPDSTKDTIYF
TRBJ2-2,TRBV11-2,TRBD1,few,TGTGCCAGCAGCTCCGATCGACAGGGGGGGACCGGGGAGCTGTTTTTT,CASSSDRQGGTGELFF
TRBJ1-6,TRBV20-1,.,.,TGCAGTGCTAGAGATTCTAGGGGTAATTCACCCCTCCACTTT,CSARDSRGNSPLHF
TRBJ2-3,TRBV20-1,.,.,TGCAGTGCCAGCAGTACTAACAGGGATACGCAGTATTTT,CSASSTNRDTQYF
TRBJ2-3,TRBV5-1,TRBD2,few,TGCGCCAGCAGCCCAAGGACTAGCCAAGATACGCAGTATTTT,CASSPRTSQDTQYF
TRBJ2-1,TRBV29-1,.,few,TGCAGCGTGCGGATACAGGGATACAATGAGCAGTTCTTC,CSVRIQGYNEQFF